One and the same sample provided the 20 T cell receptor beta chains below, sequenced in a study of T cell responses to AZD1222 COVID-19 vaccine. Only in-frame clones appear in the TCRdb table, and some are missing; sequencing was by immunoSEQ multiplex PCR. Of 150,000 to 200,000 clones in the sample, 90% to 95% are singletons; the top ten hold roughly 9.8%. The sample was peripheral blood, taken on day 0 of AZD1222 vaccination. The source is an adult in good health.

V and J are TRBV5-4 and TRBJ1-5; tentatively, D is TRBD1 (5 bases). The CDR3 loop spans 13 amino acids. Trimming stripped 4 bases from V and 3 bases from J, with 8 bases between. Germline CDR1 reads SGHNT; CDR2 reads YYREEE (reference sequence). This CDR3 is CASSPDTNQPQHF. The CDR3 DNA sequence: TGTGCCAGCAGCCCGGACACCAATCAGCCCCAGCATTTT.

The rearrangement uses TRBV11-2 and TRBJ1-1; no clear D gene. Germline V lookup: CDR1 SGHAT, CDR2 FQNNGV. This CDR3 spans 13 amino acids. Trimming cost V 1 base and J 6 bases, with 9 bases left between them. CDR3 DNA sequence: TGTGCCAGCAGCTTAGCCTTATTATCTGAAGCTTTCTTT. Its translation: CASSLALLSEAFF. Full variable domain (rest looked up from reference TRBV11-2 and TRBJ1-1): EAGVAQSPRYKIIEKRQSVAFWCNPISGHATLYWYQQILGQGPKLLIQFQNNGVVDDSQLPKDRFSAERLKGVDSTLKIQPAKLEDSAVYLCASSLALLSEAFFGQGTRLTVV.

V is TRBV5-1 and J is TRBJ2-1; 11 nucleotides align to TRBD2. This CDR3 has 15 amino acids. Germline values: CDR1 SGHRS, CDR2 YFSETQ. The junction had 4 bases not matched to a gene; V was cut back by 0 bases and J by 8 bases. CDR3 coding DNA: TGCGCCAGCAGCTTGGCTAGCGGGAGGATAGATGAGCAGTTCTTC. Protein: CASSLASGRIDEQFF.

CDR3 DNA: TGTGCCAGCAGTTTGGTCACAGGACCGAACTATGGCTACACCTTC. Translation: CASSLVTGPNYGYTF. The rearrangement uses TRBV28 and TRBJ1-2; TRBD1 might be the D (5 bases). The CDR3 spans 15 residues. The V gene lost 3 bases and the J gene lost 2 bases, with 13 bases spanning the gap. CDR1 and CDR2 from the germline V gene are MDHEN and SYDVKM.

The chain links TRBV28 to TRBJ2-7; the D gene is possibly TRBD2 (5 bases). CDR3 size: 12 residues. Trimming shortened V by 1 base and J by 5 bases, and 6 bases separated the two germline ends. Germline V gene sequence: CDR1 MDHEN, CDR2 SYDVKM. CDR3 in amino acids: CASSLLRDEQYF. The CDR3 region has the DNA TGTGCCAGCAGTTTATTGCGGGACGAGCAGTACTTC.

This rearrangement joins TRBV24-1 to TRBJ1-5; D remains unclear. The length of the CDR3 is 12 residues. V was pared by 3 bases and J by 4 bases, with 3 bases between. CDR1 is KGHDR and CDR2 is SFDVKD in the germline V gene. CDR3 sequence: CATSDNNQPQHF. Written as DNA, the CDR3 is TGTGCCACCAGTGATAATAATCAGCCCCAGCATTTT.

V usage is TRBV28 and J usage is TRBJ1-3, with 7 bases fitting TRBD1. The CDR3 sequence is 14 residues long. V lost 5 bases, J lost 0 bases, and 1 base stayed unmatched. Germline V gives CDR1 MDHEN, CDR2 SYDVKM. CDR3 DNA sequence: TGTGCCAGCAGTCGACAGGGCTCTGGAAACACCATATATTTT. It translates to CASSRQGSGNTIYF.

Only a few counts were recorded for this clone. The CDR3 nucleotides are TGCAGTGCTGGACAGCCTGGCGGCTACACCTTC. This translates into CSAGQPGGYTF. The rearrangement links TRBV20-1 to TRBJ1-2, with D perhaps matching TRBD1 (6 bases). This CDR3 is 11 amino acids long. Trimming stripped 5 bases from V and 8 bases from J, with 12 bases between. Germline CDR1 reads DFQATT; CDR2 reads SNEGSKA (reference sequence).

As concerns this clone: A junction end diverges from the germline sequence, so it may reflect a read error. The chain employs TRBV7-7 and TRBJ1-4, with 8 bases identical to TRBD1. The CDR3 runs to 14 residues. Germline values: CDR1 SSHAT, CDR2 FNYEAQ (reference sequence). The CDR3 DNA follows: TGTGCTAGCAGCCCACCTGGACAGGGACAAAAACTGTTTTTT. Translation: CASSPPGQGQKLFF.

V is TRBV28 and J is TRBJ1-1; D uncertain. V was trimmed by 1 base and J by 0 bases, leaving 9 bases between them. The V gene's germline CDR1 is MDHEN and CDR2 SYDVKM. The CDR3 is made up of 15 amino acids. Here the CDR3 DNA reads TGTGCCAGCAGTTTATCAGGCAGTATGAACACTGAAGCTTTCTTT. It yields the protein CASSLSGSMNTEAFF.

J is TRBJ1-1 and V is TRBV7-2; maybe TRBD1 (6 bases). Germline V gives CDR1 SGHTA, CDR2 FQGNSA. The CDR3 contains 16 residues. V lost 5 bases, J lost 5 bases, and 21 bases lay in between. CDR3 sequence (DNA): TGTGCCAGCAGCGCCGAGTTTTGGGGGGCGCGGACTGAAGCTTTCTTT. Translating it yields CASSAEFWGARTEAFF.

The rearrangement joins TRBV2 to TRBJ1-1, with 7 bases that match TRBD1. Germline CDR1 reads SNHLY; CDR2 reads FYNNEI. V was pared by 4 bases and J by 0 bases, with 8 bases of the junction left unmatched. The CDR3 length is 16 residues. The CDR3 here is CASSGTGMIMNTEAFF. CDR3 DNA sequence: TGTGCCAGCAGTGGGACAGGTATGATTATGAACACTGAAGCTTTCTTT. Complete variable domain (other parts from reference TRBV2 and TRBJ1-1): EPEVTQTPSHQVTQMGQEVILRCVPISNHLYFYWYRQILGQKVEFLVSFYNNEISEKSEIFDDQFSVERPDGSNFTLKIRSTKLEDSAMYFCASSGTGMIMNTEAFFGQGTRLTVV.

The V call is TRBV7-2, the J call TRBJ1-4; 8 positions match TRBD1. This CDR3 has 15 residues. Germline V CDR1 and CDR2: SGHTA, FQGNSA. V shed 5 bases, J shed 5 bases, and the junction held 7 bases outside the gene matches. The CDR3 reads CASSQPGQENEKLFF. CDR3 nucleotides: TGTGCCAGCAGCCAACCGGGACAGGAAAATGAAAAACTGTTTTTT.

The V gene is TRBV5-8, the J gene TRBJ2-5; a weak D match, TRBD1 (7 bases). V shed 9 bases and J shed 4 bases, with 16 bases lying between them. This CDR3 has 13 residues. Germline loops: CDR1 SGHTS, CDR2 YDEGEE. For the CDR3, the DNA is TGTGCCACCCGGAGGGGGCTAAGAGAGACCCAGTACTTC. This gives the protein CATRRGLRETQYF.

The J gene is TRBJ1-4, the V gene TRBV29-1; no reliable D call. Per the germline V gene, CDR1 is SQVTM and CDR2 is ANQGSEA. Trimming removed 7 bases from V and 3 bases from J, with 12 bases in between. The CDR3 extends over 13 amino acids. CDR3 in amino acids: CSAARAANEKLFF. The CDR3 region has the DNA TGCAGCGCTGCGAGAGCGGCTAATGAAAAACTGTTTTTT. Filled out from reference TRBV29-1 and TRBJ1-4, the complete variable domain reads SAVISQKPSRDICQRGTSLTIQCQVDSQVTMMFWYRQQPGQSLTLIATANQGSEATYESGFVIDKFPISRPNLTFSTLTVSNMSPEDSSIYLCSAARAANEKLFFGSGTQLSVL.

The chain is built from TRBV28 and TRBJ2-7, with TRBD1 matching 10 bases. The CDR3 runs to 13 residues. Losses at the gene ends were 6 bases for V and 3 bases for J; bases not matched to a gene: 2. CDR1 is MDHEN, CDR2 SYDVKM, per germline. The CDR3, as DNA: TGTGCCAGCAGCCGGGACAGGGGCTACGAGCAGTACTTC. As protein: CASSRDRGYEQYF.

V usage is TRBV9 and J usage is TRBJ1-2; D remains unclear. Trimming removed 1 base from V and 0 bases from J, with 16 bases in between. This CDR3 contains 17 residues. The germline CDR1 and CDR2 sequences are SGDLS and YYNGEE. DNA of the CDR3: TGTGCCAGCAGCGTATGGGCAGCGCGGGATACTAACTATGGCTACACCTTC. Protein sequence: CASSVWAARDTNYGYTF.

This rearrangement joins TRBV2 to TRBJ2-1, with TRBD2 matching 8 bases. This CDR3 region has 13 residues. The ends lost 6 bases at V and 9 bases at J; junction bases unmatched: 7. The germline CDR1 and CDR2 sequences are SNHLY and FYNNEI. In DNA form, the CDR3 reads TGTGCCAGCAGGGGACTAGGGACGGGTGAGCAGTTCTTC. Translated, it gives CASRGLGTGEQFF.

CDR3 bases: TGTGCCAGCAGCCCCAGGGGACTCCCAGATACGCAGTATTTT. Amino acids: CASSPRGLPDTQYF. V is TRBV7-9 and J is TRBJ2-3; the D gene could be TRBD1 or TRBD2 (6 bases each). The CDR3 has 14 residues. Germline CDR1 is SEHNR and CDR2 is FQNEAQ (reference sequence). V lost 5 bases, J lost 4 bases, and 13 bases lay in between.

The gene calls are TRBV7-3 and TRBJ2-1, with a possible D match to TRBD2 (6 bases). The CDR3 spans 15 residues. V dropped 0 bases and J dropped 3 bases, with 9 bases sitting between them. The germline V gene encodes CDR1 SGHTA and CDR2 FQGTGA. The CDR3 nucleotides are TGTGCCAGCAGCTTAACCGGGACTCTCTACAATGAGCAGTTCTTC. This sequence encodes CASSLTGTLYNEQFF.